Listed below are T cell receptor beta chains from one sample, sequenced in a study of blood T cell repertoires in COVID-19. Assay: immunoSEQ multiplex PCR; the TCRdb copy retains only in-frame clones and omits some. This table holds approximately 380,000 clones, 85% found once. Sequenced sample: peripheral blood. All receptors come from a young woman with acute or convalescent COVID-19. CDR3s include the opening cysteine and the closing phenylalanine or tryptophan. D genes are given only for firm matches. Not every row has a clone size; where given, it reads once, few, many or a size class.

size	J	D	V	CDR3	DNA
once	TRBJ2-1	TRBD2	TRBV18	CASSPASGTKQFF	TGTGCCAGCTCACCGGCTTCGGGGACTAAGCAGTTCTTC
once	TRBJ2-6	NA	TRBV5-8	CASSFRVLSGANVLTF	TGTGCCAGCAGCTTTCGGGTTCTCTCTGGGGCCAACGTCCTGACTTTC
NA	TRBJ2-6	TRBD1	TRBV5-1	CASSGGQGRPGANVLTF	TGCGCCAGCAGCGGGGGACAGGGTCGTCCTGGGGCCAACGTCCTGACTTTC
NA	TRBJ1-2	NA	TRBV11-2	CASSLEWSSGKVGQYGYTF	TGTGCCAGCAGCTTAGAGTGGTCGTCAGGGAAAGTAGGGCAGTATGGCTACACCTTC
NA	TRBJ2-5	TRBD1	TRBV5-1	CASSHGDSRQETQYF	TGCGCCAGCAGCCACGGGGACAGTAGGCAAGAGACCCAGTACTTC
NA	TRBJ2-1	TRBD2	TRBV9	CASSVAGTSGNEQFF	TGTGCCAGCAGCGTCGCGGGGACTAGCGGCAATGAGCAGTTCTTC
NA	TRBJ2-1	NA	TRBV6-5	CASSPKPTVYNEQFF	TGTGCCAGCAGCCCGAAACCGACAGTTTACAATGAGCAGTTCTTC
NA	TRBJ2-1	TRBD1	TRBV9	CASNAGGGISSYNEQFF	TGTGCCAGCAATGCAGGGGGCGGGATAAGCTCCTACAATGAGCAGTTCTTC
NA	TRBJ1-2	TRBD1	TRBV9	CASARDRTNYGYTF	TGTGCCAGCGCTCGGGACAGGACTAACTATGGCTACACCTTC
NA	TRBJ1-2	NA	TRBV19	CASSTQRGYESYGYTF	TGTGCCAGTAGTACCCAAAGGGGTTATGAGAGCTATGGCTACACCTTC
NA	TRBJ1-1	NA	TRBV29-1	CSVEARQANTEAFF	TGCAGCGTTGAAGCCAGACAGGCGAACACTGAAGCTTTCTTT
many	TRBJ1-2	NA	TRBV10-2	CASRDNSNYGYTF	TGCGCCAGCCGGGACAACTCTAACTATGGCTACACCTTC
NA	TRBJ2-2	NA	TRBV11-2	CASSSAGQLTGELFF	TGTGCCAGCAGCTCAGCAGGTCAACTCACCGGGGAGCTGTTTTTT
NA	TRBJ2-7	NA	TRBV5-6	CASSLVGTGNYEQYF	TGTGCCAGCAGCTTGGTGGGCACCGGGAACTACGAGCAGTACTTC
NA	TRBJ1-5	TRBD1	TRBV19	CASRTGTENQPQHF	TGTGCCAGTAGAACCGGGACAGAGAATCAGCCCCAGCATTTT
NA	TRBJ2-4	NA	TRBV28	CASSLPDSSKNIQYF	TGTGCCAGCAGCCTCCCCGACAGCTCCAAAAACATTCAGTACTTC
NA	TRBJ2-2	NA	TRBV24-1	CATSPSGTGATGELFF	TGTGCCACCAGCCCTTCCGGGACGGGAGCCACCGGGGAGCTGTTTTTT
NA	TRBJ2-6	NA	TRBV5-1	CASSFSAGANVLTF	TGCGCCAGCAGCTTCAGCGCTGGGGCCAACGTCCTGACTTTC
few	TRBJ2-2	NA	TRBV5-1	CASYRGQNTGELFF	TGCGCCAGCTATCGCGGCCAGAACACCGGGGAGCTGTTTTTT
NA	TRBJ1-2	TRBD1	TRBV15	CATSRTLTGGAGYGYTF	TGTGCCACCAGCAGAACTCTGACAGGGGGCGCGGGCTATGGCTACACCTTC
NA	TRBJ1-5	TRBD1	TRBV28	CASGQGGQPQHF	TGTGCCAGCGGACAGGGAGGTCAGCCCCAGCATTTT
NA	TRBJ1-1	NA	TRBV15	CATSRPWQGSGTEAFF	TGTGCCACCAGCAGACCGTGGCAGGGCTCCGGTACTGAAGCTTTCTTT
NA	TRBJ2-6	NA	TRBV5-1	CASTVGARTGANVLTF	TGCGCCAGCACCGTGGGGGCCAGGACTGGGGCCAACGTCCTGACTTTC
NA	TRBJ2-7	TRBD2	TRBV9	CASSGRAGGQMDEQYF	TGTGCCAGCAGCGGACGAGCGGGAGGGCAAATGGACGAGCAGTACTTC
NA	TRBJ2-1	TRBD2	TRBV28	CASSQTSGSRWEQFF	TGTGCCAGCAGCCAGACTAGCGGGAGTAGGTGGGAGCAGTTCTTC
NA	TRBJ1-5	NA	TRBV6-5	CASRQGNQPQHF	TGTGCCAGCCGACAGGGCAATCAGCCCCAGCATTTT
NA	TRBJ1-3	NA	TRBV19	CASLARLSGNTIYF	TGTGCCAGCCTAGCCCGTCTCTCTGGAAACACCATATATTTT
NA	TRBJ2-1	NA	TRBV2	CASTVSGVGLANEQFF	TGTGCCAGCACTGTTTCAGGGGTAGGTTTGGCCAATGAGCAGTTCTTC
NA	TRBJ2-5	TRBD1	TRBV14	CASSQRTGGETQYF	TGTGCCAGCAGCCAACGGACAGGGGGAGAGACCCAGTACTTC
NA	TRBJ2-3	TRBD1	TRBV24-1	CATKGQISTDTQYF	TGTGCCACGAAGGGACAGATTAGCACAGATACGCAGTATTTT
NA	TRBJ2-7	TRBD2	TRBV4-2	CASSQSAGGGSYEQYF	TGTGCCAGCAGCCAATCCGCGGGGGGAGGCTCCTACGAGCAGTACTTC
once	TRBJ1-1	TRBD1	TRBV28	CASSLVDRATEAFF	TGTGCCAGCAGTTTGGTGGACAGGGCGACTGAAGCTTTCTTT
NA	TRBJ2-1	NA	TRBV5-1	CASRTNLATYNEQFF	TGCGCCAGCAGAACGAACCTAGCGACCTACAATGAGCAGTTCTTC
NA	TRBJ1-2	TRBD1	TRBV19	CASSPLSPGQGDSNYGYTF	TGTGCCAGTAGTCCTCTATCCCCGGGACAGGGAGACTCCAACTATGGCTACACCTTC
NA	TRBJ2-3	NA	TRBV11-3	CASSMGHHTDTQYF	TGTGCCAGCAGCATGGGACACCATACAGATACGCAGTATTTT
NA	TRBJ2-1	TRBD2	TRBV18	CASSPREGSSYNEQFF	TGTGCCAGCTCACCACGGGAGGGGTCCTCCTACAATGAGCAGTTCTTC
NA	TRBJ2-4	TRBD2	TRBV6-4	CASRNRQGGGRGENIQYF	TGTGCCAGCAGGAACCGACAGGGAGGCGGGAGGGGGGAAAACATTCAGTACTTC
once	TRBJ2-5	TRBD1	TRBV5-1	CASSGWTGETQYF	TGCGCCAGCAGCGGATGGACAGGGGAGACCCAGTACTTC
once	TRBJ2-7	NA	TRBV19	CASSMDRSYEQYF	TGTGCCAGTAGTATGGACAGAAGCTACGAGCAGTACTTC
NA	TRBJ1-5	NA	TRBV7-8	CASSTRTGGDQPQHF	TGTGCCAGCAGCACGAGGACGGGCGGGGATCAGCCCCAGCATTTT
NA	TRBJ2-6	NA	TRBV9	CASSDAAGANVLTF	TGTGCCAGCAGCGATGCGGCTGGGGCCAACGTCCTGACTTTC